This is a list of T cell receptor beta chains from one sample in a study of identical twins. TCRdb ran MiXCR on the 5' RACE reads and lists one entry per CDR3 protein. The sample contains 470,000 or so distinct CDR3 sequences, approximately 24% of which appear only once. These data also featured in a second study, about T cells expressing NK-cell markers.

Sequencing was carried out using CD4+ T cells sorted from blood. All receptors come from a woman younger than 35 in good health. CDR3s leave out the opening cysteine and the closing phenylalanine or tryptophan. The order of the fields is J gene, V gene, CDR3 protein.

J: TRBJ2-2; V: TRBV12-3/TRBV12-4; CDR3: ASSLILNTGELF
J: TRBJ2-5; V: TRBV12-5; CDR3: ASGPTGAPQETQY
J: TRBJ2-7; V: TRBV12-3/TRBV12-4; CDR3: ASSFSGQGVHEQY
J: TRBJ2-1; V: TRBV20-1; CDR3: SASIRGTSASEQF
J: TRBJ2-1; V: TRBV20-1; CDR3: SARGPAHNEQF
J: TRBJ2-3; V: TRBV6-2/TRBV6-3; CDR3: ASSWTSGGLYTQY
J: TRBJ2-7; V: TRBV10-3; CDR3: AIRQTGIGDEQY
J: TRBJ2-1; V: TRBV9; CDR3: ASRAAGGSYNEQF
J: TRBJ2-1; V: TRBV3-1; CDR3: ASSPSTSGRRNEQF
J: TRBJ2-3; V: TRBV2; CDR3: ASRGLAGGISTDTQY
J: TRBJ2-3; V: TRBV25-1; CDR3: ASSATTSGAGRDTQY
J: TRBJ2-5; V: TRBV5-1; CDR3: ASSLFAGDQETQY
J: TRBJ2-2; V: TRBV4-3; CDR3: ASSQDSLITGELF
J: TRBJ2-2; V: TRBV20-1; CDR3: SARYSNTGELF
J: TRBJ1-1; V: TRBV15; CDR3: ATSRDLYTEAF
J: TRBJ2-7; V: TRBV29-1; CDR3: SVGAGQVSHEQY
J: TRBJ2-3; V: TRBV7-9; CDR3: ASSLARGQARGDTQY
J: TRBJ2-2; V: TRBV5-1; CDR3: ASHWRAGELS
J: TRBJ1-1; V: TRBV3-1; CDR3: ASSHARTGEAF
J: TRBJ2-3; V: TRBV4-2; CDR3: ASSQGGGARTDTQY
J: TRBJ1-2; V: TRBV10-3; CDR3: AISGDRAAYGYT
J: TRBJ2-3; V: TRBV29-1; CDR3: SVDLSAAQY
J: TRBJ2-3; V: TRBV7-2; CDR3: ASSRTGRSSTDTQY
J: TRBJ1-2; V: TRBV9; CDR3: ASRRTGNNNYGYT
J: TRBJ1-2; V: TRBV29-1; CDR3: SAGQDYGYT
J: TRBJ1-6; V: TRBV10-3; CDR3: AISEDRNSPLH
J: TRBJ1-1; V: TRBV7-2; CDR3: ASSLGPARAF
J: TRBJ2-3; V: TRBV7-2; CDR3: ASSREPIRDTQY
J: TRBJ2-7; V: TRBV29-1; CDR3: SVVTGYEQY
J: TRBJ1-5; V: TRBV7-9; CDR3: ASSPTGANQPQH
J: TRBJ2-3; V: TRBV10-1; CDR3: ASSESFGSRGDTQY
J: TRBJ2-7; V: TRBV9; CDR3: ASSVAVGQEQY
J: TRBJ2-4; V: TRBV18; CDR3: ASSPGTGFLAKNIQY
J: TRBJ2-7; V: TRBV10-1; CDR3: ASSLQGRVQY
J: TRBJ2-1; V: TRBV10-3; CDR3: AISRGLAGGVAEQF
J: TRBJ2-7; V: TRBV4-3; CDR3: ASSSGLAGGSYEQY
J: TRBJ2-7; V: TRBV6-5; CDR3: ASSYSAGSYEQY
J: TRBJ2-3; V: TRBV15; CDR3: ATSRDRGADTQY
J: TRBJ1-2; V: TRBV5-6; CDR3: ASWGAGDFYGYT
J: TRBJ2-1; V: TRBV11-2; CDR3: ASSLAWGTDEQF
J: TRBJ2-1; V: TRBV20-1; CDR3: SARFGTSGSEQF